This T cell receptor (beta chain) came from a study of cytomegalovirus exposure and HLA in healthy donors. Concerning this clone itself: Its antigen is not known.

Study results and limitations: In a later analysis, V- and J-gene trimming of beta chains associated with a DCLRE1C missense variant, replicated independently. The study recorded over 150 TCR beta chains that were cytomegalovirus-associated. In a later analysis, donors in an Asian-associated ancestry cluster reportedly had fewer N-insertions in productive TCRs than the cohort mean. Through in vitro validation, a few CMV-associated chains were shown to be specific for CMV antigens.

The PCR had 60 Vbeta and 13 Jbeta primers. Only in-frame clones appear in the TCRdb table, and some are missing; sequencing was by immunoSEQ multiplex PCR. This sample has over 130,000 clones, with less than 85% found just once. The sequence was collected from a man aged 45 to 65 in good health and CMV-seropositive. The sequencing input was PBMCs.

DNA for the CDR3: TGTGCCAGCAGCTTAGATCGGGTGAACTATGGCTACACCTTC. Translated, it gives CASSLDRVNYGYTF. The chain employs TRBV11-2 and TRBJ1-2; D gene ambiguous. The germline V and J ends were trimmed by 0 bases and 2 bases, with 7 bases remaining between them. The V gene's germline CDR1 is SGHAT and CDR2 FQNNGV. This CDR3 has 14 residues.